This T cell receptor beta chain is from a study of blood T cell repertoires in COVID-19. The V and J ends lost 2 bases and 0 bases, in that order; junction bases with no gene match: 3. The CDR3 totals 15 residues. Germline V gene data show CDR1 as SGHNT and CDR2 as YYREEE (reference sequence). Source study methods: Amplification from reference gene primers served as the basis for estimated nucleated cell counts. TCRdb's copy holds only in-frame clones and misses some; the assay was immunoSEQ multiplex PCR. V, J and clone size derive from that table, while D and trimming were established from the DNA sequence. Found here are more than 100,000 clones, more than 80% of them singletons; the top ten hold more than 4%.

The sequence came from a man aged 40-55 years with acute or convalescent COVID-19. The V gene is TRBV5-4, the J gene TRBJ2-3; 7 bases match TRBD1. Sample: peripheral blood. In DNA form, the CDR3 reads TGTGCCAGCAGCTTCCCACAGGGGAGCACAGATACGCAGTATTTT. This codes for CASSFPQGSTDTQYF.